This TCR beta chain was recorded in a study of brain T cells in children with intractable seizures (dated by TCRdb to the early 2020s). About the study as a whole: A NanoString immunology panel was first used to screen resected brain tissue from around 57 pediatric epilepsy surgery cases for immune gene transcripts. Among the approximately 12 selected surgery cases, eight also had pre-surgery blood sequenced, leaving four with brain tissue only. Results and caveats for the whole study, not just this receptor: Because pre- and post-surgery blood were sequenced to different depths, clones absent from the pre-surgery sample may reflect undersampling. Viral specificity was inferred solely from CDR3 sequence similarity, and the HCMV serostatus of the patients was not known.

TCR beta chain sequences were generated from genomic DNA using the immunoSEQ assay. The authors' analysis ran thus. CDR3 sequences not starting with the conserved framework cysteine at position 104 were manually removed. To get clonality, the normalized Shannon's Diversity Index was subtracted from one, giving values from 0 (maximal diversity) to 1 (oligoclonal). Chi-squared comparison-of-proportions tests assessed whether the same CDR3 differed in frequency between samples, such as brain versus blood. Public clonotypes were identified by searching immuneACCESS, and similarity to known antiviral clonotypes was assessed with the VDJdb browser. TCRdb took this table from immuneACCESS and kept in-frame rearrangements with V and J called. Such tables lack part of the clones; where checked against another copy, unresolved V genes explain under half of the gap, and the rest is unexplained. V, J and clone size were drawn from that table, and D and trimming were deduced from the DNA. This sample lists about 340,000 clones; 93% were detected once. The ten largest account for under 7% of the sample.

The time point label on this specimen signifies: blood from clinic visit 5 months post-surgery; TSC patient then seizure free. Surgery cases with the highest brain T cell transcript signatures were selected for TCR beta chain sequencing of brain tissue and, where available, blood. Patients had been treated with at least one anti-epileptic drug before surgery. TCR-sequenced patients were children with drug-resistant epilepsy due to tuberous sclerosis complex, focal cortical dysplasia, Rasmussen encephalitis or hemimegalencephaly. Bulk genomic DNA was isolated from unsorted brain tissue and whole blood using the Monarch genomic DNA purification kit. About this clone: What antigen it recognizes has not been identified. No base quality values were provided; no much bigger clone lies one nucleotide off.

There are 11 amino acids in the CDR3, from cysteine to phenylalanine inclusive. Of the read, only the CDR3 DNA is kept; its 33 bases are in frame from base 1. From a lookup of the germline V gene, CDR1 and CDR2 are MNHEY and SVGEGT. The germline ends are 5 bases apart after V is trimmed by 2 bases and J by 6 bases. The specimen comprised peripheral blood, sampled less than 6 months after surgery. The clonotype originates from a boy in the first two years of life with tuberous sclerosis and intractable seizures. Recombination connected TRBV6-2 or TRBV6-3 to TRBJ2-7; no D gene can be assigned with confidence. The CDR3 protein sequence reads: CASSYGVEQYF. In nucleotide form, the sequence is TGTGCCAGCAGTTACGGGGTCGAGCAGTACTTC.